What follows describes a single TCR beta chain. This library used roughly 430 ng RNA and molecular barcoded adaptors spanning alpha/delta and beta/gamma chains. MiXCR, run by TCRdb on the reads, gives a single entry per CDR3 protein. The table shows roughly 130,000 distinct CDR3 sequences, with over 10% occurring only once. The data were taken from a study of read filtering for tumor transcriptome and immune sequencing. Background on the study: Patients were 17 male and around 15 female, mean age 65.9 years, range roughly 47 to 85. By R-ISS, stages I, II and III held about 8, 15 and 7 patients. Per sample, TCR-region reads ranged about 3.5 to 11 million by IR-seq, roughly 85 to 1,300 by RNA-seq.

Trimming took 5 bases from V and 2 from J, leaving 11 bases between them. There are 14 residues in the CDR3. Germline CDR1 and CDR2: SGHVS and FQNEAQ. This clonotype was obtained from a donor at least 40 years old with multiple myeloma. Sequenced: a population of CD138-negative cells sorted from bone marrow. This chain uses TRBV7-8 with TRBJ2-3; no definite D call. CDR3 region: CASSQRPNTDTQYF. Here the CDR3 DNA reads TGTGCCAGCAGCCAAAGACCTAACACAGATACGCAGTATTTT.